This T cell receptor (beta chain) comes out of a study of cytomegalovirus exposure and HLA in healthy donors. Study as a whole: Researchers found that approximately 85% of fewer than 450 genotyped donors fell within the Caucasian-associated ancestry cluster.

Overall study results and limits: An Asian-associated ancestry cluster reportedly showed fewer N-insertions than the approximately 600-donor mean in a later analysis. Most TCR beta V segments were productive about 90% or about 30% of the time in an earlier analysis. With later analysis, a missense DCLRE1C variant became linked to TCR beta V- and J-gene trimming.

Of note for this clone: What it recognizes is unknown.

The study ran its PCR with 60 Vbeta and 13 Jbeta primers. Sequencing used immunoSEQ multiplex PCR; TCRdb keeps in-frame clones, though not all of them. Counted here are about 190,000 clones, less than 85% occurring once; the ten biggest clones make up under 0.75%. This CDR3 region has 14 residues. The ends lost 3 bases at V and 8 bases at J; junction bases unmatched: 7. The V gene's germline CDR1 is SGDLS and CDR2 YYNGEE. This sequence joins TRBV9 and TRBJ1-3, with 8 bases identical to TRBD1. The sample taken for sequencing was PBMCs. The receptor was isolated from a boy under 18 in good health and CMV-seronegative. In nucleotides, the CDR3 is TGTGCCAGCAGCGCTGGACAGGGCAGCTACACCATATATTTT. Encoded protein: CASSAGQGSYTIYF. Together with reference TRBV9 and TRBJ1-3, the CDR3 gives the full variable domain: DSGVTQTPKHLITATGQRVTLRCSPRSGDLSVYWYQQSLDQGLQFLIQYYNGEERAKGNILERFSAQQFPDLHSELNLSSLELGDSALYFCASSAGQGSYTIYFGEGSWLTVV.